This T cell receptor (beta chain) appears in the sequencing data of a study of blood T cell repertoires in COVID-19. Produced via immunoSEQ multiplex PCR; TCRdb's table is partial and in-frame only. The table records 200,000 to 250,000 clones, approximately 88% of them present only once. The CDR3 has 16 amino acids. Germline V CDR1 and CDR2: MRHNA, SNTAGT. Trimming left V 7 bases short and J 0 bases short, with 19 bases between. Sequenced sample: PBMCs or T cells enriched from blood (not recorded which). The chain combines TRBV6-4 with TRBJ2-7; D is unresolved. The clonotype originates from a woman aged 25 to 39 who had been exposed to COVID-19. CDR3 amino acids: CASKRYCDIPSYEQYF. The CDR3, as DNA: TGTGCCAGCAAGAGATACTGCGACATACCCTCCTACGAGCAGTACTTC.